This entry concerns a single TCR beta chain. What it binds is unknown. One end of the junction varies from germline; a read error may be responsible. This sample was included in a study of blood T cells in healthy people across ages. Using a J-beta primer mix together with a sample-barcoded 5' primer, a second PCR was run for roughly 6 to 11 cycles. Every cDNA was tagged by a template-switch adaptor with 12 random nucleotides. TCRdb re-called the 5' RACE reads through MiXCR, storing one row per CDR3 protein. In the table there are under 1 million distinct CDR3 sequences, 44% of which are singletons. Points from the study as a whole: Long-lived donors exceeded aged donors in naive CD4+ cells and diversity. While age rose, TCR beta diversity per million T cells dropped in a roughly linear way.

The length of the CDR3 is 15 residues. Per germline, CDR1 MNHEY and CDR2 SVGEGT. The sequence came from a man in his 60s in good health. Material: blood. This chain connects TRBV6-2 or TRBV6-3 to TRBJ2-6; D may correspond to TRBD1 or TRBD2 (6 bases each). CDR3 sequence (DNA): TGTGCCAGCAGTTCCGGGGGCCCTGGGGCCAGCGTCCTGACTTTC. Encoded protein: CASSSGGPGASVLTF.